The 23 T cell receptor beta chains below all came from one sample that was sequenced in a study of chemoradiotherapy in HPV16-positive cancers. The assay was immunoSEQ multiplex PCR, and TCRdb's table has in-frame clones only and misses some. The sample records around 14,000 clones, just over 90% being singletons. Here the sequenced sample was blood, taken from a patient who underwent chemoradiotherapy. Source of these receptors: a human donor with HPV-associated anogenital cancer.

This clone was seen just once. This chain uses TRBV5-1 with TRBJ2-5, with a tentative D call TRBD2 (5 bases). V was cut by 0 bases and J by 5 bases, with 14 bases left in between. The V gene's germline CDR1 is SGHRS and CDR2 YFSETQ. This CDR3 is built from 15 residues. CDR3: CASSLVIRSGETQYF. The CDR3 DNA follows: TGCGCCAGCAGCTTGGTAATCAGGAGCGGCGAGACCCAGTACTTC.

This clone appeared once. The chain combines TRBV29-1 with TRBJ1-1; 10 bases fit TRBD1. CDR3 length: 13 amino acids. Germline CDR1 SQVTM, CDR2 ANQGSEA. V was clipped by 6 bases and J by 5 bases; unmatched bases: 6. The CDR3 DNA reads TGCAGCGTGGGGGACAGGGGAGGGACTGAAGCTTTCTTT. This sequence encodes CSVGDRGGTEAFF.

The chain is built from TRBV6-1 and TRBJ1-2; D may be TRBD1 (5 bases). The germline V gene encodes CDR1 MNHNS and CDR2 SASEGT. The CDR3 is 10 residues long. Between the trimmed V and J ends, which lost 5 bases and 13 bases, there was a span of 11 bases. In DNA, the CDR3 is TGTGCCAGCAGTTGGGGGGGGACCACCTTC. Translated, it gives CASSWGGTTF.

The chain uses TRBV15 and TRBJ2-7; 9 bases are a match to TRBD1. The CDR3 consists of 15 residues. Per germline, CDR1 LNHNV and CDR2 YYDKDF (reference sequence). V lost 3 bases to trimming and J lost 3 bases; unmatched junction nucleotides: 6. The CDR3 DNA follows: TGTGCCACCAGCAGGCCGGGACAGGGTTACTACGAGCAGTACTTC. The encoded protein is CATSRPGQGYYEQYF.

This chain links TRBV4-1 with TRBJ1-5; D gene uncertain. This CDR3 region has 15 residues. Per germline, CDR1 MGHRA and CDR2 YSYEKL. The V and J ends lost 0 bases and 8 bases respectively, with 14 bases between them. The CDR3 sequence is CASSQDVGHIKPQHF. The CDR3 nucleotides are TGCGCCAGCAGCCAAGATGTAGGCCATATAAAGCCCCAGCATTTT.

The genes are TRBV4-1 and TRBJ2-5; D is possibly TRBD1 or TRBD2 (5 bases each). The J call may not be correct, given that the DNA end is closer to TRBJ2-7. Looked up from germline, CDR1 is MGHRA and CDR2 is YSYEKL. This CDR3 is built from 16 residues. The DNA of the CDR3 is TGCGCCAGCAGCCCAGTTGGGTCTGAGGGGACCTACGAGCAGTACTTC. It is translated as CASSPVGSEGTYEQYF.

The chain recombines TRBV30 with TRBJ2-5; 12 positions agree with TRBD1. Losses at the gene ends were 1 base for V and 5 bases for J; bases not matched to a gene: 5. CDR1 GTSNPN and CDR2 SVGIG come from the germline V gene (reference sequence). CDR3 length: 15 amino acids. Here the CDR3 reads CAWSGDRGRPETQYF. Written as DNA, the CDR3 is TGTGCCTGGAGTGGGGACAGGGGGCGCCCGGAGACCCAGTACTTC.

The genes are TRBV6-9 and TRBJ1-2, with D unresolved. V dropped 4 bases and J dropped 6 bases, with 15 bases sitting between them. The CDR3 is 14 amino acids. Germline loops: CDR1 MNHGY, CDR2 SVAAGI. CDR3 loop: CASSFFEAGNGYTF. DNA for the CDR3: TGTGCCAGCAGTTTCTTTGAGGCTGGTAATGGCTACACCTTC.

The chain couples TRBV5-8 to TRBJ2-5, with TRBD2 as a possible D gene (5 bases). From germline, CDR1 is SGHTS and CDR2 YDEGEE. V lost 3 bases and J 3 bases, leaving 12 bases between the germline ends. This CDR3 is 14 amino acids long. This CDR3 is CASSSRRTEETQYF. The CDR3 DNA sequence: TGTGCCAGCAGCTCTCGACGGACTGAAGAGACCCAGTACTTC.

The chain combines TRBV6-5 with TRBJ2-3; D remains unclear. The germline gives CDR1 MNHEY, CDR2 SVGAGI. The V and J ends lost 3 bases and 10 bases respectively, with 14 bases between them. This CDR3 is built from 13 residues. CDR3 in DNA: TGTGCCAGCAGTTATCTAGGGTCATCCCCGCAGTATTTT. This encodes CASSYLGSSPQYF.

This sequence joins TRBV11-3 and TRBJ2-1; no clear D. The CDR3 runs 13 residues. Germline CDR1 reads SGHNT; CDR2 reads YENEEA. The V gene lost 1 base and the J gene lost 7 bases, with 8 bases spanning the gap. Here the CDR3 reads CASSLASWNEQFF. CDR3 in DNA: TGTGCCAGCAGCTTAGCGAGTTGGAATGAGCAGTTCTTC.

This rearrangement joins TRBV21-1 to TRBJ2-3; the table's D call, TRBD2, has no DNA check behind it. TRBV21-1 is a documented pseudogene. The CDR3 runs 15 residues. This chain's CDR3 is CASGPREGRTDTQYF. The CDR3 bases are TGTGCCAGCGGACCAAGGGAGGGGAGAACAGATACGCAGTATTTT.

The rearrangement joins TRBV6-4 to TRBJ2-2; maybe TRBD2 (5 bases). The V end lost 7 bases, the J end lost 4 bases, and 16 bases lay between the germline ends. CDR3 length: 15 amino acids. Germline CDR1 and CDR2: MRHNA and SNTAGT. The chain's CDR3 is CASNSDGGGTGELFF. In nucleotides, the CDR3 is TGTGCCAGCAACTCAGACGGAGGCGGCACCGGGGAGCTGTTTTTT.

The chain couples TRBV5-1 to TRBJ2-7; TRBD1 is a possible D gene (6 bases). The germline V gene has CDR1 SGHRS and CDR2 YFSETQ. V dropped 0 bases and J dropped 2 bases, with 9 bases sitting between them. This CDR3 is built from 14 residues. As DNA, the CDR3 is TGCGCCAGCAGCTTGGAGACAGGAACCTACGAGCAGTACTTC. This codes for CASSLETGTYEQYF.

The chain combines TRBV4-1 with TRBJ2-3, with TRBD1 identical over 7 bases. The ends lost 4 bases at V and 4 bases at J; junction bases unmatched: 5. This CDR3 is built from 14 residues. CDR1 and CDR2 from the germline V gene are MGHRA and YSYEKL. CDR3 in amino acids: CASSLDRVADTQYF. The CDR3 nucleotides are TGCGCCAGCAGCCTCGACAGGGTGGCAGATACGCAGTATTTT.

The J gene is TRBJ2-7, the V gene TRBV14, with TRBD1 identical over 8 bases. Germline lookup yields CDR1 SGHDN and CDR2 FVKESK. The CDR3 is 15 residues long. J gave up 3 bases and V 4 bases, and 8 bases lay outside the gene matches. As DNA, the CDR3 is TGTGCCAGCAGCCTAATACAGGGGGACTTCTACGAGCAGTACTTC. Protein product: CASSLIQGDFYEQYF.

The V and J genes are TRBV30 and TRBJ2-1; D is possibly TRBD2 (7 bases). Germline V gene data show CDR1 as GTSNPN and CDR2 as SVGIG (reference sequence). Trimming took off 7 bases at V and 9 bases at J, with 22 bases between the two ends. The CDR3 is made up of 14 amino acids. In DNA form, the CDR3 reads TGTGCCTCCTCAAGGGGGGGGGCACTCCGTGAGCAGTTCTTC. Protein sequence: CASSRGGALREQFF. Full variable domain (missing parts from reference TRBV30 and TRBJ2-1): SQTIHQWPATLVQPVGSPLSLECTVEGTSNPNLYWYRQAAGRGLQLLFYSVGIGQISSEVPQNLSASRPQDRQFILSSKKLLLSDSGFYLCASSRGGALREQFFGPGTRLTVL.

This clone was detected once. This chain connects TRBV12-1 to TRBJ2-7. TRBV12-1 is an annotated pseudogene. The CDR3 has 19 residues. The CDR3 here is CASSFGREAGPIPWNEQYF. DNA of the CDR3: TGTGCCAGCAGCTTTGGAAGGGAAGCAGGCCCAATCCCGTGGAACGAGCAGTACTTC.

J is TRBJ2-7 and V is TRBV7-3; TRBD1 aligns across 9 bases. Germline lookup yields CDR1 SGHTA and CDR2 FQGTGA. This CDR3 contains 15 residues. V shed 3 bases, J shed 3 bases, and the junction held 6 bases outside the gene matches. This CDR3 is CASSFYSGQGYEQYF. The CDR3 coding sequence is TGTGCCAGCAGCTTCTATTCGGGACAGGGCTACGAGCAGTACTTC.

The J gene is TRBJ1-4, the V gene TRBV5-1; 8 bases fit TRBD1. CDR1 is SGHRS, CDR2 YFSETQ, per germline. The junction had 7 bases not matched to a gene; V was cut back by 1 base and J by 8 bases. This CDR3 is 15 amino acids long. CDR3 amino acids: CASSLTGQGGEKLFF. CDR3 sequence (DNA): TGCGCCAGCAGCTTGACAGGACAGGGTGGCGAAAAACTGTTTTTT.

This clone was seen more than once but under ten times. This sequence joins TRBV9 and TRBJ1-6; 7 nucleotides agree with TRBD1. Losses at the gene ends were 1 base for V and 5 bases for J; bases not matched to a gene: 3. The CDR3 sequence is 15 residues long. CDR1 is SGDLS and CDR2 is YYNGEE in the germline V gene. Here the CDR3 reads CASSVFQGDNSPLHF. In DNA form, the CDR3 reads TGTGCCAGCAGCGTATTTCAGGGGGATAATTCACCCCTCCACTTT.

This chain joins TRBV5-4 and TRBJ2-5; 8 bases line up with TRBD1. The CDR3 extends over 15 amino acids. V lost 4 bases and J lost 5; bases outside the gene matches: 10. Germline values: CDR1 SGHNT, CDR2 YYREEE (reference sequence). The CDR3 sequence: CASSPRQGTGETQYF. The DNA for the CDR3 is TGTGCCAGCAGCCCCCGACAGGGGACGGGGGAGACCCAGTACTTC.

The chain uses TRBV2 and TRBJ1-1; D uncertain. This CDR3 spans 15 amino acids. Trimming stripped 2 bases from V and 3 bases from J, with 13 bases between. Germline CDR1 reads SNHLY; CDR2 reads FYNNEI. This chain's CDR3 is CASSEPLGRDTEAFF. The CDR3 DNA sequence: TGTGCCAGCAGTGAACCCCTGGGTAGGGACACTGAAGCTTTCTTT.